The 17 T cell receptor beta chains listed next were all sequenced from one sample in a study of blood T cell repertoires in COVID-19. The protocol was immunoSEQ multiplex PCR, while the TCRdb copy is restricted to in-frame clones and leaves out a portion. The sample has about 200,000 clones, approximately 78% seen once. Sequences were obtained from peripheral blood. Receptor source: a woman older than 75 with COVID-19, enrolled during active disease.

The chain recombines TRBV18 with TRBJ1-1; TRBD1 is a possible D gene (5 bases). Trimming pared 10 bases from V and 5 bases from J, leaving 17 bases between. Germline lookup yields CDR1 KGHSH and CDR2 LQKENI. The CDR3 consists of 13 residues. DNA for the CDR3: TGTGCCACCCGAACCGGGGGAGTTACTGAAGCTTTCTTT. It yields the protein CATRTGGVTEAFF. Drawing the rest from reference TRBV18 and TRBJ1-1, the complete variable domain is NAGVMQNPRHLVRRRGQEARLRCSPMKGHSHVYWYRQLPEEGLKFMVYLQKENIIDESGMPKERFSAEFPKEGPSILRIQQVVRGDSAAYFCATRTGGVTEAFFGQGTRLTVV.

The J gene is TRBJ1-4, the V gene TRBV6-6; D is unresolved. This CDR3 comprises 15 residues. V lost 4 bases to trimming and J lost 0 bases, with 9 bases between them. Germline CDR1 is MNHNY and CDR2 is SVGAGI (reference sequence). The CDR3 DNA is TGTGCCAGCAGTTCCCCGTATGCAACTAATGAAAAACTGTTTTTT. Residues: CASSSPYATNEKLFF.

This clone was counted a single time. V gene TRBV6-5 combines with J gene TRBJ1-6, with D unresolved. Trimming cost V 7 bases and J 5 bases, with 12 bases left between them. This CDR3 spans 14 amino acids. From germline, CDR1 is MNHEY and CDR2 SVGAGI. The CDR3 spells CASTSPGDNSPLHF. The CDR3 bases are TGTGCCAGCACCTCACCCGGGGATAATTCACCCCTCCACTTT.

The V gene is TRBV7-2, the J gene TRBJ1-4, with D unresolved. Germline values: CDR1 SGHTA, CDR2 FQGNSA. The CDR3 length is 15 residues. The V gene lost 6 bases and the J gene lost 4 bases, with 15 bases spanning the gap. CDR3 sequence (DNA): TGTGCCAGCAGTTCCCGCGGGAGGTATAATGAAAAACTGTTTTTT. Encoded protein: CASSSRGRYNEKLFF.

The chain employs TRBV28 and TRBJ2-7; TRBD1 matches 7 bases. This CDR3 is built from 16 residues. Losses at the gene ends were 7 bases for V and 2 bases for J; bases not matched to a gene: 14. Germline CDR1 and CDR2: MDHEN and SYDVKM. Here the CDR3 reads CASTPRSRDRTYEQYF. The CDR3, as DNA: TGTGCCAGCACCCCCCGATCCCGGGACAGAACCTACGAGCAGTACTTC.

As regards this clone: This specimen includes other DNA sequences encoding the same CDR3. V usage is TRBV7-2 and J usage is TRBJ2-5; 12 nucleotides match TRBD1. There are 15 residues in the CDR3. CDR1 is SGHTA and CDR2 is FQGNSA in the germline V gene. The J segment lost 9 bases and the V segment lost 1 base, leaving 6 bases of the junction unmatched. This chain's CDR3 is CASSLVGQGAGAQYF. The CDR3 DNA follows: TGTGCCAGCAGCTTAGTGGGACAGGGGGCGGGCGCCCAGTACTTC.

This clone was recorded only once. CDR3 nucleotides: TGCGCCAGCAGCCGCGGGATGGGAGATACGCAGTATTTT. Translation gives CASSRGMGDTQYF. The chain uses TRBV4-1 and TRBJ2-3; D possibly corresponds to TRBD2 (6 bases). There are 13 residues in the CDR3. Germline values: CDR1 MGHRA, CDR2 YSYEKL. Trimming took 4 bases from V and 5 from J, leaving 10 bases between them.

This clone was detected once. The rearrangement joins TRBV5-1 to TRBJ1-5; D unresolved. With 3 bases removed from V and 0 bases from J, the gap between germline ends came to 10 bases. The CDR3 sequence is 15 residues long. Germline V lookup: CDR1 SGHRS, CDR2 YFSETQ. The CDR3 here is CASSSEGDSNQPQHF. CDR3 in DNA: TGCGCCAGCAGCTCGGAGGGCGATAGCAATCAGCCCCAGCATTTT.

The CDR3, as DNA: TGTGCCAGCTCACCAGCCGGGACAGGGGTCTACACCTTC. Residues: CASSPAGTGVYTF. V gene TRBV18 combines with J gene TRBJ1-2; 10 nucleotides align to TRBD1. With V trimmed by 2 bases and J by 10 bases, 4 bases remained unmatched. CDR1 and CDR2 (germline): KGHSH, LQKENI. The CDR3 totals 13 residues. Supplemented by reference TRBV18 and TRBJ1-2, the full variable domain reads NAGVMQNPRHLVRRRGQEARLRCSPMKGHSHVYWYRQLPEEGLKFMVYLQKENIIDESGMPKERFSAEFPKEGPSILRIQQVVRGDSAAYFCASSPAGTGVYTFGSGTRLTVV.

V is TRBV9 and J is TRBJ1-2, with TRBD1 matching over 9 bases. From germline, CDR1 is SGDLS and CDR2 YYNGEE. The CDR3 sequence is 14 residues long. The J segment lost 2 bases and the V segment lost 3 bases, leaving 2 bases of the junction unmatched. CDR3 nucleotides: TGTGCCAGCAGCGACGGGACAGGGAACTATGGCTACACCTTC. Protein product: CASSDGTGNYGYTF.

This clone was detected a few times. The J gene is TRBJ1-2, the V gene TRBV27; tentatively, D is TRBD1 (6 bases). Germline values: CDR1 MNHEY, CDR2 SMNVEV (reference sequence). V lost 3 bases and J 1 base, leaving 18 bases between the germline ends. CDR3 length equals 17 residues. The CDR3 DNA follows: TGTGCCAGCAGTTTGAAGGGAACAGGGCTTTTTAACTATGGCTACACCTTC. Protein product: CASSLKGTGLFNYGYTF.

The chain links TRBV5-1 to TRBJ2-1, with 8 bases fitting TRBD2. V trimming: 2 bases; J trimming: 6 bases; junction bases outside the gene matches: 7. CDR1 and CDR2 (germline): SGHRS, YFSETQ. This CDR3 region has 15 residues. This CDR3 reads CASSFTGTSVNEQFF. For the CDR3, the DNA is TGCGCCAGCAGCTTTACCGGGACTAGTGTCAATGAGCAGTTCTTC.

CDR3: CASSYSVLYEQYF. In DNA, the CDR3 is TGTGCCAGCAGTTACTCGGTACTCTACGAGCAGTACTTC. The genes are TRBV6-2 or TRBV6-3 and TRBJ2-7; D gene uncertain. CDR3 length: 13 amino acids. Trimming shortened V by 0 bases and J by 3 bases, and 6 bases separated the two germline ends. The germline V gene has CDR1 MNHEY and CDR2 SVGEGT.

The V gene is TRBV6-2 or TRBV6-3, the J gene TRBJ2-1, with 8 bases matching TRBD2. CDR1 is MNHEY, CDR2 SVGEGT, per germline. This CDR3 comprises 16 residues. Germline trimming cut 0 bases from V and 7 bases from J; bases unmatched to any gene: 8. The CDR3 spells CASSYSPGGVKNEQFF. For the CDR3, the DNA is TGTGCCAGCAGTTACTCTCCGGGAGGGGTGAAGAATGAGCAGTTCTTC.

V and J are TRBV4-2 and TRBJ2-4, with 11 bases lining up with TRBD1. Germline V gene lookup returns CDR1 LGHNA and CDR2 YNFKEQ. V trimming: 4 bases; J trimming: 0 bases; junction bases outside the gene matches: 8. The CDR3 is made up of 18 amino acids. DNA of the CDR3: TGTGCCAGCAGCCCCTACCCGGGACAGGGGGTAGCCAAAAACATTCAGTACTTC. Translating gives CASSPYPGQGVAKNIQYF.

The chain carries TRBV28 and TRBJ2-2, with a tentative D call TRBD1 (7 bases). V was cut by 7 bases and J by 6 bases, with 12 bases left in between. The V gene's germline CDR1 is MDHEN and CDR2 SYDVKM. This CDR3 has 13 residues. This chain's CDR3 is CASTSGGPGELFF. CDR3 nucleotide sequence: TGTGCCAGCACCTCAGGGGGGCCCGGGGAGCTGTTTTTT. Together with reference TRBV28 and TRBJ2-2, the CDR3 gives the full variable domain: DVKVTQSSRYLVKRTGEKVFLECVQDMDHENMFWYRQDPGLGLRLIYFSYDVKMKEKGDIPEGYSVSREKKERFSLILESASTNQTSMYLCASTSGGPGELFFGEGSRLTVL.

CDR3 protein: CASSPRHRTGFYEQYF. In DNA form, the CDR3 reads TGTGCCAGCTCACCTCGTCACAGAACAGGGTTCTACGAGCAGTACTTC. The genes are TRBV18 and TRBJ2-7, with a weak D call TRBD1 (6 bases). The CDR3 sequence is 16 residues long. CDR1 KGHSH and CDR2 LQKENI come from the germline V gene. Trimming cost V 3 bases and J 3 bases, with 18 bases left between them.